Below, 18 T cell receptor beta chains from the same sample are listed, as sequenced in a study of T cell changes during pregnancy in multiple sclerosis. Measured with immunoSEQ multiplex PCR; TCRdb has only the in-frame clones, and not every one. The top ten clones hold approximately 3.3% of a sample with 55,000 to 75,000 clones, approximately 93% of them seen once. The sequencing used CD8+ T cells from peripheral blood mononuclear cells, collected in the second trimester of pregnancy. The receptors were gathered from a female donor with multiple sclerosis, enrolled in a pregnancy study.

The CDR3 loop is CASSTGTGGELFF. The DNA for the CDR3 is TGTGCCAGTAGTACGGGGACAGGCGGGGAGCTGTTTTTT. This chain connects TRBV19 to TRBJ2-2; 8 bases agree with TRBD1. J was trimmed by 7 bases and V by 4 bases; bases with no gene match: 2. There are 13 residues in the CDR3. In germline, CDR1 is LNHDA, CDR2 SQIVND (reference sequence). The full variable domain, rest sourced from reference TRBV19 and TRBJ2-2, is DGGITQSPKYLFRKEGQNVTLSCEQNLNHDAMYWYRQDPGQGLRLIYYSQIVNDFQKGDIAEGYSVSREKKESFPLTVTSAQKNPTAFYLCASSTGTGGELFFGEGSRLTVL.

The chain combines TRBV10-1 with TRBJ1-5; D gene uncertain. This CDR3 contains 15 residues. CDR1 is WNHNN, CDR2 SYGVQD, per germline (reference sequence). Trimming pared 7 bases from V and 6 bases from J, leaving 19 bases between. CDR3 in amino acids: CASKEGILERQPQHF. Here the CDR3 DNA reads TGCGCCAGCAAAGAGGGCATTCTTGAGCGTCAGCCCCAGCATTTT.

This clone occurred once. The rearrangement joins TRBV2 to TRBJ1-3; D may be TRBD1 (6 bases). Germline V gene data show CDR1 as SNHLY and CDR2 as FYNNEI. V shed 6 bases and J shed 1 base, with 10 bases lying between them. CDR3 size: 14 residues. The CDR3 sequence: CASRTGYSGNTIYF. The CDR3 nucleotides are TGTGCCAGCAGAACAGGGTATTCTGGAAACACCATATATTTT. The full variable domain, its missing parts supplied by reference TRBV2 and TRBJ1-3, is EPEVTQTPSHQVTQMGQEVILRCVPISNHLYFYWYRQILGQKVEFLVSFYNNEISEKSEIFDDQFSVERPDGSNFTLKIRSTKLEDSAMYFCASRTGYSGNTIYFGEGSWLTVV.

This clone appeared a single time. The chain couples TRBV9 to TRBJ2-5; 12 nucleotides align to TRBD2. The CDR3 consists of 16 residues. Germline lookup yields CDR1 SGDLS and CDR2 YYNGEE. J lost 5 bases, V lost 3 bases, and 8 bases had no gene match. The DNA of the CDR3 is TGTGCCAGCAGCGCTAGCGGGAGGGCCGGTGGGGAGACCCAGTACTTC. It is translated as CASSASGRAGGETQYF.

The chain carries TRBV30 and TRBJ1-2; TRBD1 is a possible D gene (5 bases). Trimming pared 6 bases from V and 8 bases from J, leaving 16 bases between. CDR3 length: 12 amino acids. From germline, CDR1 is GTSNPN and CDR2 SVGIG (reference sequence). Here the CDR3 DNA reads TGTGCCTGCACGGGACTTCCCGCCGGCTACACCTTC. It encodes CACTGLPAGYTF.

The chain links TRBV7-8 to TRBJ2-7; 9 bases are a match to TRBD1. Germline values: CDR1 SGHVS, CDR2 FQNEAQ. The CDR3 totals 14 residues. After removal of 3 bases from V and 5 bases from J, the junction contained 5 bases not matched to a gene. The CDR3 DNA reads as TGTGCCAGCAGCTTCAACAGGGGGCTTGACGAGCAGTACTTC. Encoded protein: CASSFNRGLDEQYF.

The V gene is TRBV10-1, the J gene TRBJ2-1, with D maybe TRBD2 (5 bases). CDR3 size: 15 residues. V was trimmed by 2 bases and J by 8 bases, leaving 16 bases between them. The germline V gene has CDR1 WNHNN and CDR2 SYGVQD (reference sequence). This CDR3 is CASSEKGSGFHEQFF. The DNA of the CDR3 is TGCGCCAGCAGTGAGAAGGGCTCGGGATTCCATGAGCAGTTCTTC.

The CDR3 sequence is CASSLPAGPRDEQFF. CDR3 sequence (DNA): TGTGCCAGCAGCCTACCAGCAGGGCCCCGGGATGAGCAGTTCTTC. The rearrangement joins TRBV7-9 to TRBJ2-1, with a tentative D call TRBD1 (5 bases). Trimming took off 5 bases at V and 8 bases at J, with 19 bases between the two ends. The CDR3 contains 15 residues. CDR1 SEHNR and CDR2 FQNEAQ come from the germline V gene (reference sequence).

V is TRBV27 and J is TRBJ2-2, with TRBD2 matching 8 bases. Germline loops: CDR1 MNHEY, CDR2 SMNVEV (reference sequence). CDR3 size: 16 residues. The junction had 3 bases not matched to a gene; V was cut back by 3 bases and J by 0 bases. The DNA of the CDR3 is TGTGCCAGCAGTTTCGCTAGCGGGCCGAACACCGGGGAGCTGTTTTTT. This codes for CASSFASGPNTGELFF.

A single count supports this clone. The CDR3 bases are TGTGCCAGCAGTGATAAGACGGGTGGCTACACCTTC. Translation: CASSDKTGGYTF. J is TRBJ1-2 and V is TRBV6-1, with unresolved D. Trimming removed 3 bases at V and 7 bases at J, with 9 bases between. This CDR3 contains 12 residues. Germline CDR1 and CDR2: MNHNS and SASEGT.

This chain links TRBV9 with TRBJ2-7, with a weak D call TRBD2 (6 bases). Germline loops: CDR1 SGDLS, CDR2 YYNGEE. Trimming left V 4 bases short and J 4 bases short, with 15 bases between. This CDR3 has 14 amino acids. The CDR3 DNA is TGTGCCAGCAGCCCGAGCCACGGGGGTTACGAGCAGTACTTC. Translated: CASSPSHGGYEQYF.

The J gene is TRBJ1-2, the V gene TRBV4-3; the D is unclear. Germline V gene data show CDR1 as LGHNA and CDR2 as YSLEER. The CDR3 has 15 residues. V shed 2 bases and J shed 2 bases, with 12 bases lying between them. CDR3 sequence: CASSQQNTGNYGYTF. The CDR3 DNA is TGCGCCAGCAGCCAACAAAACACGGGGAACTATGGCTACACCTTC.

This clone has a single count. CDR3: CASSQVGGSNEQYF. The CDR3 coding sequence is TGTGCCAGCAGCCAAGTAGGGGGTAGCAACGAGCAGTACTTC. The gene calls are TRBV14 and TRBJ2-7, with a tentative D call TRBD1 (6 bases). V was shortened by 1 base and J by 5 bases, with 12 bases between the two germline ends. The germline V gene has CDR1 SGHDN and CDR2 FVKESK. The CDR3 sequence is 14 residues long.

The chain carries TRBV19 and TRBJ1-2, with a tentative D call TRBD1 (6 bases). Trimming removed 5 bases at V and 2 bases at J, with 9 bases between. This CDR3 has 13 residues. Germline assignment: CDR1 LNHDA and CDR2 SQIVND (reference sequence). The CDR3: CASSFGQNYGYTF. CDR3 sequence (DNA): TGTGCCAGTAGTTTCGGACAGAACTATGGCTACACCTTC.

The rearrangement joins TRBV5-4 to TRBJ2-7; D not resolved. This CDR3 spans 16 amino acids. V lost 0 bases to trimming and J lost 2 bases, with 15 bases between them. From germline, CDR1 is SGHNT and CDR2 YYREEE (reference sequence). CDR3 DNA: TGTGCCAGCAGCTTGGATGACGGGTTACTCACCTACGAGCAGTACTTC. It codes for CASSLDDGLLTYEQYF.

The genes are TRBV29-1 and TRBJ2-7, with a tentative D call TRBD2 (6 bases). Germline CDR1 and CDR2: SQVTM and ANQGSEA. This CDR3 is built from 14 residues. Trimming removed 6 bases at V and 1 base at J, with 16 bases between. CDR3 residues: CSVMDLGTSYEQYF. CDR3 DNA: TGCAGCGTGATGGATCTCGGGACTTCCTACGAGCAGTACTTC.

This chain uses TRBV2 with TRBJ1-1, with no clear D. CDR1 and CDR2 from the germline V gene are SNHLY and FYNNEI. The ends were cut back, 10 bases at V and 1 base at J, with 7 bases in the middle. The CDR3 is made up of 11 amino acids. This CDR3 is CATRANTEAFF. CDR3 sequence (DNA): TGTGCCACCCGCGCGAACACTGAAGCTTTCTTT. Full variable domain (remainder filled in from reference TRBV2 and TRBJ1-1): EPEVTQTPSHQVTQMGQEVILRCVPISNHLYFYWYRQILGQKVEFLVSFYNNEISEKSEIFDDQFSVERPDGSNFTLKIRSTKLEDSAMYFCATRANTEAFFGQGTRLTVV.

CDR3 coding DNA: TGTGCCAGCAGCCATCAGGGGGTTGAGCAGTTCTTC. Encoded protein: CASSHQGVEQFF. V usage is TRBV11-2 and J usage is TRBJ2-1; 7 bases agree with TRBD1. The CDR3 length is 12 residues. Trimming cost V 5 bases and J 9 bases; bases outside gene matches: 4. Germline CDR1 reads SGHAT; CDR2 reads FQNNGV. Full variable domain (remainder filled in from reference TRBV11-2 and TRBJ2-1): EAGVAQSPRYKIIEKRQSVAFWCNPISGHATLYWYQQILGQGPKLLIQFQNNGVVDDSQLPKDRFSAERLKGVDSTLKIQPAKLEDSAVYLCASSHQGVEQFFGPGTRLTVL.